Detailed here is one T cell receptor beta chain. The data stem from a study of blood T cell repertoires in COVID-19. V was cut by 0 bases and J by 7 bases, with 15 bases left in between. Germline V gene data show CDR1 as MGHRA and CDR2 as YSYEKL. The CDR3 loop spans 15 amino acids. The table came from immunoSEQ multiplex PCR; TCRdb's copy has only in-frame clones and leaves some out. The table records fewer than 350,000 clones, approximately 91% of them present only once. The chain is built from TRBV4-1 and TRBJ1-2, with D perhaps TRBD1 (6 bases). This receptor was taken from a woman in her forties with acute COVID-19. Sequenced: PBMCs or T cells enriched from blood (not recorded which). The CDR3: CASSQDRAGAGGYTF. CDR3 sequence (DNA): TGCGCCAGCAGCCAAGATCGGGCAGGGGCGGGTGGCTACACCTTC.